These 21 T cell receptor beta chains share one sample of origin, sequenced in a study of cytomegalovirus exposure and HLA in healthy donors (dated 2017 in TCRdb). The library was obtained by the immunoSEQ multiplex PCR assay. For the multiplex PCR, a mixture combining 60 forward primers for TCR Vbeta segments and 13 reverse primers for TCR Jbeta segments was used. In TCRdb, the immuneACCESS table is reduced to in-frame sequences with V and J assigned. These tables do not hold every clone; where another copy was compared, an unresolved V gene accounts for under half, and the others remain unexplained. The sample profile shows around 160,000 clones; around 77% of them were found once. The ten biggest clones cover less than 8% of the sample. Sequencing was done on a sample of PBMCs. The source is a woman aged 35 to 49 in good health and CMV-seropositive.

Concerning this clone: Other DNA sequences within the sample encode an identical CDR3. The V gene is TRBV9, the J gene TRBJ1-5; 8 nucleotides match TRBD1. Looked up from germline, CDR1 is SGDLS and CDR2 is YYNGEE. The CDR3 is made up of 15 amino acids. The ends lost 2 bases at V and 4 bases at J; junction bases unmatched: 5. In nucleotides, the CDR3 is TGTGCCAGCAGCGTCGGACAGGGTGTTAATCAGCCCCAGCATTTT. This gives the protein CASSVGQGVNQPQHF.

The rearrangement joins TRBV2 to TRBJ1-2, with 7 bases lining up with TRBD1. V was clipped by 4 bases and J by 3 bases; unmatched bases: 5. The CDR3 is 14 amino acids. CDR1 and CDR2 (germline): SNHLY, FYNNEI. The CDR3 is CASSVEGAHYGYTF. In nucleotides, the CDR3 is TGTGCCAGCAGTGTCGAGGGGGCACACTATGGCTACACCTTC.

The V and J genes are TRBV7-9 and TRBJ2-2; 9 positions agree with TRBD1. This CDR3 has 14 residues. The V gene end was trimmed by 6 bases and the J gene end by 3 bases; junction bases not matched to a gene: 2. Per the germline V gene, CDR1 is SEHNR and CDR2 is FQNEAQ (reference sequence). The CDR3 region has the DNA TGTGCCAGCAGAAGGACAGGGGACACCGGGGAGCTGTTTTTT. Translation gives CASRRTGDTGELFF.

This rearrangement joins TRBV30 to TRBJ1-6; possible D gene TRBD1, 5 bases. CDR1 is GTSNPN and CDR2 is SVGIG in the germline V gene (reference sequence). The CDR3 loop spans 16 amino acids. V was cut by 0 bases and J by 1 base, with 10 bases left in between. The chain's CDR3 is CAWSVHSGSYNSPLHF. The CDR3 DNA reads TGTGCCTGGAGTGTACACTCAGGGTCCTATAATTCACCCCTCCACTTT.

The chain employs TRBV6-5 and TRBJ1-1; tentative D call: TRBD1 (6 bases). This CDR3 has 11 amino acids. From germline, CDR1 is MNHEY and CDR2 SVGAGI. The CDR3, as DNA: TGTAGCAGCTGGGGACACTTTGAAGCTTTCTTT. The encoded protein is CSSWGHFEAFF.

V is TRBV30 and J is TRBJ1-5; the D gene is possibly TRBD1 (5 bases). Germline assignment: CDR1 GTSNPN and CDR2 SVGIG (reference sequence). The CDR3 has 13 residues. Trimming cost V 1 base and J 5 bases, with 9 bases left between them. The CDR3 protein is CAWSASRDQPQHF. For the CDR3, the DNA is TGTGCCTGGAGTGCCTCCAGGGATCAGCCCCAGCATTTT.

This clone was recorded only once. V gene TRBV28 combines with J gene TRBJ2-3, with TRBD1 matching 9 bases. The CDR3 runs to 15 residues. CDR1 and CDR2 from the germline V gene are MDHEN and SYDVKM. V lost 3 bases and J lost 2; bases outside the gene matches: 3. The CDR3 sequence: CASSFGTGYTDTQYF. The CDR3 nucleotides are TGTGCCAGCAGTTTTGGGACAGGGTACACAGATACGCAGTATTTT.

The rearrangement joins TRBV5-1 to TRBJ1-2; tentatively, D is TRBD1 (6 bases). Germline CDR1 and CDR2: SGHRS and YFSETQ. V lost 0 bases to trimming and J lost 6 bases, with 15 bases between them. The CDR3 extends over 15 amino acids. In nucleotides, the CDR3 is TGCGCCAGCAGCTTGGCCTCAGAGGACAGAGATGGCTACACCTTC. Protein sequence: CASSLASEDRDGYTF.

The V gene is TRBV7-9, the J gene TRBJ1-1; a weak D match, TRBD1 (6 bases). The V gene lost 5 bases and the J gene lost 4 bases, with 14 bases spanning the gap. Looked up from germline, CDR1 is SEHNR and CDR2 is FQNEAQ (reference sequence). The CDR3 covers 14 residues. The CDR3 here is CASSEQGYGTEAFF. The CDR3, as DNA: TGTGCCAGCAGCGAACAGGGATACGGCACTGAAGCTTTCTTT.

This chain joins TRBV5-1 and TRBJ1-2, with TRBD1 identical over 7 bases. V gave up 4 bases and J gave up 4 bases; unmatched junction bases: 4. The germline CDR1 and CDR2 sequences are SGHRS and YFSETQ. The CDR3 is made up of 13 amino acids. The CDR3 spells CASSIRGIYGYTF. The CDR3, as DNA: TGCGCCAGCAGCATCAGGGGGATCTATGGCTACACCTTC.

V gene TRBV5-1 combines with J gene TRBJ2-3; D gene ambiguous. This CDR3 is 15 amino acids long. V shed 2 bases and J shed 2 bases, with 12 bases lying between them. Germline loops: CDR1 SGHRS, CDR2 YFSETQ. CDR3 sequence: CASSFSSGFTDTQYF. CDR3 nucleotide sequence: TGCGCCAGCAGCTTTTCTTCGGGTTTCACAGATACGCAGTATTTT.

V usage is TRBV7-2 and J usage is TRBJ1-2; 7 nucleotides match TRBD1. Trimming removed 2 bases from V and 0 bases from J; junction bases left unmatched: 6. Germline CDR1 and CDR2: SGHTA and FQGNSA. This CDR3 has 16 amino acids. CDR3 amino acids: CASSLMWTGTNYGYTF. In DNA, the CDR3 is TGTGCCAGCAGCTTAATGTGGACAGGAACTAACTATGGCTACACCTTC.

The V and J genes are TRBV11-2 and TRBJ1-1; tentative D call: TRBD1 (5 bases). This CDR3 comprises 13 residues. CDR1 SGHAT and CDR2 FQNNGV come from the germline V gene. Trimming removed 7 bases from V and 5 bases from J, with 14 bases in between. CDR3 sequence (DNA): TGTGCCAGCATGCTGCGGGGGAAGACTGAAGCTTTCTTT. Protein product: CASMLRGKTEAFF.

The genes are TRBV19 and TRBJ1-2; D may be TRBD1 (5 bases). This CDR3 is 14 amino acids long. Germline lookup yields CDR1 LNHDA and CDR2 SQIVND (reference sequence). The germline V and J ends were trimmed by 5 bases and 2 bases, with 12 bases remaining between them. The CDR3: CASSDQGRNYGYTF. In DNA, the CDR3 is TGTGCCAGTAGTGACCAGGGAAGGAACTATGGCTACACCTTC.

The chain couples TRBV5-1 to TRBJ1-2; no firm D call. The V end was cut by 0 bases, the J end by 4 bases, with 10 bases between. The CDR3 is 14 residues long. Per germline, CDR1 SGHRS and CDR2 YFSETQ. CDR3 nucleotides: TGCGCCAGCAGCTTGGGGGAGAAAAGCTATGGCTACACCTTC. The encoded protein is CASSLGEKSYGYTF.

V is TRBV5-1 and J is TRBJ1-6; perhaps TRBD1 as D (5 bases). CDR1 and CDR2 (germline): SGHRS, YFSETQ. V was trimmed by 3 bases and J by 7 bases, leaving 20 bases between them. CDR3 size: 17 residues. CDR3 amino acids: CASSSAIWGGPNSPLHF. The CDR3 region has the DNA TGCGCCAGCAGCTCCGCTATTTGGGGGGGTCCGAATTCACCCCTCCACTTT.

V usage is TRBV5-5 and J usage is TRBJ2-3, with 9 bases lining up with TRBD2. Germline V gene sequence: CDR1 SGHKS, CDR2 YYEKEE (reference sequence). The CDR3 runs to 17 residues. V was pared by 0 bases and J by 5 bases, with 10 bases of the junction left unmatched. CDR3 coding DNA: TGTGCCAGCAGCTTGGCACGGGCGAGCGGGGGGATAGATACGCAGTATTTT. Amino acid sequence: CASSLARASGGIDTQYF.

The chain joins TRBV4-1 to TRBJ2-2, with 12 bases matching TRBD2. The trim removed 2 bases at V and 0 bases at J, leaving 4 bases unmatched. CDR3 length equals 18 residues. From germline, CDR1 is MGHRA and CDR2 YSYEKL. The CDR3 here is CASSQQASGGANTGELFF. CDR3 DNA: TGCGCCAGCAGCCAACAGGCTAGCGGGGGGGCGAACACCGGGGAGCTGTTTTTT.

The chain employs TRBV6-1 and TRBJ2-3; 11 nucleotides line up with TRBD2. The CDR3 extends over 16 amino acids. Germline V gives CDR1 MNHNS, CDR2 SASEGT. J lost 0 bases, V lost 3 bases, and 2 bases had no gene match. CDR3 coding DNA: TGTGCCAGCAGTGACAGACTAGCGGGAAGCACAGATACGCAGTATTTT. Translated, it gives CASSDRLAGSTDTQYF.

The rearrangement uses TRBV2 and TRBJ1-4, with TRBD1 matching 10 bases. Germline CDR1 SNHLY, CDR2 FYNNEI. Germline trimming cut 6 bases from V and 8 bases from J; bases unmatched to any gene: 6. CDR3 length: 14 amino acids. The chain's CDR3 is CASRRTGGGEKLFF. The DNA of the CDR3 is TGTGCCAGCAGGAGGACAGGGGGAGGCGAAAAACTGTTTTTT. The full variable domain, in which reference TRBV2 and TRBJ1-4 provide the parts outside the CDR3, is EPEVTQTPSHQVTQMGQEVILRCVPISNHLYFYWYRQILGQKVEFLVSFYNNEISEKSEIFDDQFSVERPDGSNFTLKIRSTKLEDSAMYFCASRRTGGGEKLFFGSGTQLSVL.

The sample holds one count of this clone. The rearrangement uses TRBV6-1 and TRBJ1-2; 7 nucleotides match TRBD1. Per germline, CDR1 MNHNS and CDR2 SASEGT. The CDR3 loop spans 13 amino acids. Trimming took 4 bases from V and 7 from J; bases not matched to a gene: 6. Written as DNA, the CDR3 is TGTGCCAGCAGTGGTGACAGGGTAGGTGGCTACACCTTC. Its protein product is CASSGDRVGGYTF.